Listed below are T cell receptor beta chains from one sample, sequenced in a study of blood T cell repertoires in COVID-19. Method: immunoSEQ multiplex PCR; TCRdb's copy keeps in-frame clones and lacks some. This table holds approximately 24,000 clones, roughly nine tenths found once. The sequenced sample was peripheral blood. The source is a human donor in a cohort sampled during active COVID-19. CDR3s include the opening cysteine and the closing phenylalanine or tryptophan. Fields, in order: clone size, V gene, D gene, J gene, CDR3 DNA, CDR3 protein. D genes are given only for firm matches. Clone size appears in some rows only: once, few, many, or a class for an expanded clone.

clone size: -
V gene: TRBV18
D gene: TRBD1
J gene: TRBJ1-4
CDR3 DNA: TGTGCCAGCTCACTCGACAGGGGGCTTGATGAAAAACTGTTTTTT
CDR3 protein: CASSLDRGLDEKLFF

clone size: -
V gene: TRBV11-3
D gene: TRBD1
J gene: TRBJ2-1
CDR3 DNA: TGTGCCAGCAGCGAGCGGACAGGGACGACGGGCAATGAGCAGTTCTTC
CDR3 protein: CASSERTGTTGNEQFF

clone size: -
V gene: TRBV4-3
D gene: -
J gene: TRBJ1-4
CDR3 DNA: TGCGCCAGCAGCCAAGGACAGAAAAATGAAAAACTGTTTTTT
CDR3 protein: CASSQGQKNEKLFF

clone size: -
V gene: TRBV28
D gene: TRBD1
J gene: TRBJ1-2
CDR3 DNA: TGTGCCAGCAGGCTTTCACCGGGACAGGGGGCGGTCAACTACACCTTC
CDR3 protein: CASRLSPGQGAVNYTF

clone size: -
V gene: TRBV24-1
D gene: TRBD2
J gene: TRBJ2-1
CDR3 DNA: TGTGCCACCAGTGATATACCGGGACTAGCCAGCAATGAGCAGTTCTTC
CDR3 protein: CATSDIPGLASNEQFF

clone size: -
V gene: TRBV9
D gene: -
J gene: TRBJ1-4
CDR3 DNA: TGTGCCAGCACCTCGACAGCGACTAATGAAAAACTGTTTTTT
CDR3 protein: CASTSTATNEKLFF

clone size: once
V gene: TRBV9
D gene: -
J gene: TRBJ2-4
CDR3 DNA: TGTGCCAGCAAGCGACAGGACAAAAACATTCAGTACTTC
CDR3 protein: CASKRQDKNIQYF

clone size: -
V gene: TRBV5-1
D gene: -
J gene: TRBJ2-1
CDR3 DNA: TGCGCCAGCAGCTTGCGCAATGAGCAGTTCTTC
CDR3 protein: CASSLRNEQFF

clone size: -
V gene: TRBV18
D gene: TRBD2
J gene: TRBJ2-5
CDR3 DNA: TGTGCCAGCTCACAGGGACTAGCTGGGGAGACCCAGTACTTC
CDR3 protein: CASSQGLAGETQYF

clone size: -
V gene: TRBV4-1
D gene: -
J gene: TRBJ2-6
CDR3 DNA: TGCGCCAGCAGCCAAGACTCCGGGGCCAACGTCCTGACTTTC
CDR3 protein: CASSQDSGANVLTF

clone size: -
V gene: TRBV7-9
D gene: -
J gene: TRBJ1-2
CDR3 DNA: TGTGCCAGCAGCCCCGAAGTAGGGGTTTTGGACTATGGCTACACCTTC
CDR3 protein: CASSPEVGVLDYGYTF

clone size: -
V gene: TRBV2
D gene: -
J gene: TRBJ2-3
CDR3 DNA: TGTGCCAGCAGCGGGGCTAGCGGCACAGATACGCAGTATTTT
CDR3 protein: CASSGASGTDTQYF

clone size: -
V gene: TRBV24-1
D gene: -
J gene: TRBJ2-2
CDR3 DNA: TGTGCCACCAGTGATCTACAGGGTTCGAACACCGGGGAGCTGTTTTTT
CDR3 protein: CATSDLQGSNTGELFF

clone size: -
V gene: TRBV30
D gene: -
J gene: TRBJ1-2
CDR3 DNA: TGTGCCTGGACAGGCGATAACTATGGCTACACCTTC
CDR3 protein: CAWTGDNYGYTF

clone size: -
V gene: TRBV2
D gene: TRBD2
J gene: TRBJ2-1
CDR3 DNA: TGTGCCAGCAAGGAGCGGGAGGTATCCTACAATGAGCAGTTCTTC
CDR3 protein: CASKEREVSYNEQFF

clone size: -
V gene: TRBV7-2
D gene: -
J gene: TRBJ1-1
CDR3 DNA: TGTGCCAGCAGCTTAGAGGGGCGGAGGAACACTGAAGCTTTCTTT
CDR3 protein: CASSLEGRRNTEAFF

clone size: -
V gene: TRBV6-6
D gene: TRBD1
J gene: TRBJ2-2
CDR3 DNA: TGTGCCAGCAGTCAACCGAAGACAGGGGGCCGGACCGGGGAGCTGTTTTTT
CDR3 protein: CASSQPKTGGRTGELFF

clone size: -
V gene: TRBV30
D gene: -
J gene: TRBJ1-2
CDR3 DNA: TGTGCCTGGGGGGGTGAGCGGACAGTCGGTGGCTACACCTTC
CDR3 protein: CAWGGERTVGGYTF

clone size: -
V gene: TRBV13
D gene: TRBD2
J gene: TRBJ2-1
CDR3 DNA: TGTGCCAGCAGCTTAGTAGGGAGGGACAATGAGCAGTTCTTC
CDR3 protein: CASSLVGRDNEQFF

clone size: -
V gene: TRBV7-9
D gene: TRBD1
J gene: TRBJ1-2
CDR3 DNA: TGTGCCAGCAGCTTAACAGGGGATTATGGCTACACCTTC
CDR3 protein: CASSLTGDYGYTF

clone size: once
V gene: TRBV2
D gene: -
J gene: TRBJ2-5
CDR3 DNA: TGTGCCAGCAGTCAGACTAGGAATTTCGAGACCCAGTACTTC
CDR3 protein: CASSQTRNFETQYF

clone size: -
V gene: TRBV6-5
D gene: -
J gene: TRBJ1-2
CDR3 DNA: -
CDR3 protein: CASSSVRGGYTF

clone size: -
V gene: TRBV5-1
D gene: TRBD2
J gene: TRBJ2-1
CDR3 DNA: TGCGCCAGCAGCTGGGGCCCAGCGGGAGTGTCCTACAATGAGCAGTTCTTC
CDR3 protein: CASSWGPAGVSYNEQFF

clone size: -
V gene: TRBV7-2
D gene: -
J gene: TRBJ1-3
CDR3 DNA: TGTGCCAGCAGCTTAGCCGGGTTTGGAAACACCATATATTTT
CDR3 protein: CASSLAGFGNTIYF

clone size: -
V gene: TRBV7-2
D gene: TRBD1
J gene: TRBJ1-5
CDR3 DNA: TGTGCCAGCAGCCCGACAGGGTACAATCAGCCCCAGCATTTT
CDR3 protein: CASSPTGYNQPQHF

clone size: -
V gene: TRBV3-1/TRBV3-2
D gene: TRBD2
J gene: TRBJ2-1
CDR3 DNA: TGTGCCAGCAGCCAGTACAATCTAGCGGGGGGGGACAATGAGCAGTTCTTC
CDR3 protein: CASSQYNLAGGDNEQFF

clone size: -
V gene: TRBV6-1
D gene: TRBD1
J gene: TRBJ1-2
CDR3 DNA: TGTGCCAGCAGTGAAGGTTTTTGGGACAGGCCTTGGGGCTACACCTTC
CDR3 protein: CASSEGFWDRPWGYTF

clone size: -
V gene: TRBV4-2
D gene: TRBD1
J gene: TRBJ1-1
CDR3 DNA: TGTGCCAGCAGCCGGACAGGGGACGGAGGACTCTTT
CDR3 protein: CASSRTGDGGLF

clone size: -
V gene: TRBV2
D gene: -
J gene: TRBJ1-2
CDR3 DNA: TGTGCCAGCAGTGACGCCGCAGGTTATGGCTACACCTTC
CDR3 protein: CASSDAAGYGYTF

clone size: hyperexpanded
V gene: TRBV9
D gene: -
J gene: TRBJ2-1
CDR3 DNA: TGTGCCAGCAGCGTATATGGGGCAGGACTATACAATGAGCAGTTCTTC
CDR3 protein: CASSVYGAGLYNEQFF

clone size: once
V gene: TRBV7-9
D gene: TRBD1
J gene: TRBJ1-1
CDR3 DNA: TGTGCCAGCAGCGTGAAGCAGGGGGCAGGGGACACTGAAGCTTTCTTT
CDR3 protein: CASSVKQGAGDTEAFF

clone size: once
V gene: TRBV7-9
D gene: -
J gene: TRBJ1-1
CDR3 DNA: TGTGCCAGCAGGTCCACCGGGACACAAGCTGAAGCTTTCTTT
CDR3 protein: CASRSTGTQAEAFF

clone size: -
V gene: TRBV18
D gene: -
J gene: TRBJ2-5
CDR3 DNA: TGTGCCAGCTCACCGGGGCAGGGGCCGGAGACCCAGTACTTC
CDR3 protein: CASSPGQGPETQYF

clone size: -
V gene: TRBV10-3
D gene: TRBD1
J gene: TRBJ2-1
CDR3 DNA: TGTGCCATCAGTGTAGGGACAGCCCCAACTGGGGAGCAGTTCTTC
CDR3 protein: CAISVGTAPTGEQFF

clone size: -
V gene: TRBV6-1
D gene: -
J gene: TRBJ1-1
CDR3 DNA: TGTGCCAGCAGTGAATTTCGGGGAACTGAAGCTTTCTTT
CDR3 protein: CASSEFRGTEAFF

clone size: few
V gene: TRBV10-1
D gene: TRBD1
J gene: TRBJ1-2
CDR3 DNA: TGCGCCAGCAGTGATGGGACAGGGGGCGCCGGTGGCTACACCTTC
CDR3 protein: CASSDGTGGAGGYTF

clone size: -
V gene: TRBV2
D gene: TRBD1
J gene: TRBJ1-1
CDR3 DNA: TGTGCCAGCAGTGAAACCGGGACAGCGGGGGCTGAAGCTTTCTTT
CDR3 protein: CASSETGTAGAEAFF

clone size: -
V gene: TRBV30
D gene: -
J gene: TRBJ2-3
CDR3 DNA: TGTGCCTGGAGTGTTGAGAGGGCGCAGTATTTT
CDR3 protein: CAWSVERAQYF

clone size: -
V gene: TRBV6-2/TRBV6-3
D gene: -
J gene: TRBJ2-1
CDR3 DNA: TGTGCCAGCAGTCGTGACGCAGGGGGGATAGATGAGCAGTTCTTC
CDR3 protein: CASSRDAGGIDEQFF

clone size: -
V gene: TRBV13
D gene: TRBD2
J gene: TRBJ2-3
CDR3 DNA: TGTGCCAGCAGGTTAGCGGGGGGGTCCGGAGATACGCAGTATTTT
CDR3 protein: CASRLAGGSGDTQYF

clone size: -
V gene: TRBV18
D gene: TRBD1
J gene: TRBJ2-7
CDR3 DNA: TGTGCCAGCTCACTGGGACAGGGGGCAGAGTACTTC
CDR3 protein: CASSLGQGAEYF

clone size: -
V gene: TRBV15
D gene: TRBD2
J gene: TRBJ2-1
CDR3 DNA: TGTGCCACCAGCAGACCGGGACTAGCACCTTACAATGAGCAGTTCTTC
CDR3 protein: CATSRPGLAPYNEQFF

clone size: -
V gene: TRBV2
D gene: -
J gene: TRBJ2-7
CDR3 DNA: TGTGCCAGCAGTGAACAGCAGGGTTCCTACGAGCAGTACTTC
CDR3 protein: CASSEQQGSYEQYF

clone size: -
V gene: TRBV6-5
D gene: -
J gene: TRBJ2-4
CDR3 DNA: TGTGCCAGCAGGGCGGGCCAGGGGTTAAAAAACATTCAGTACTTC
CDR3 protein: CASRAGQGLKNIQYF